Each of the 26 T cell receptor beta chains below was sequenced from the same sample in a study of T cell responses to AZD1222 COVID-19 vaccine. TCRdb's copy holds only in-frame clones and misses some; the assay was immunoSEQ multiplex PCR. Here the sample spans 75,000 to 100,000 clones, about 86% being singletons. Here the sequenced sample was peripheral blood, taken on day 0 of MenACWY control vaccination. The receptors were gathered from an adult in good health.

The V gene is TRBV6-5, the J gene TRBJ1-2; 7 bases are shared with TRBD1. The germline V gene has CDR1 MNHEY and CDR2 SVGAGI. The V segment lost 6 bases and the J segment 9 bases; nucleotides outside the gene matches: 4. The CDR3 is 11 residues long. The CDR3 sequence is CASRGDSSYTF. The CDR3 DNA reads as TGTGCCAGCAGAGGGGACAGCAGCTACACCTTC.

CDR3 loop: CASSPWGRDGNTEAFF. For the CDR3, the DNA is TGTGCCAGCAGCCCGTGGGGGAGGGACGGGAACACTGAAGCTTTCTTT. The chain combines TRBV7-8 with TRBJ1-1; tentative D call: TRBD1 (5 bases). Trimming left V 5 bases short and J 1 base short, with 17 bases between. The CDR3 extends over 16 amino acids. The germline CDR1 and CDR2 sequences are SGHVS and FQNEAQ.

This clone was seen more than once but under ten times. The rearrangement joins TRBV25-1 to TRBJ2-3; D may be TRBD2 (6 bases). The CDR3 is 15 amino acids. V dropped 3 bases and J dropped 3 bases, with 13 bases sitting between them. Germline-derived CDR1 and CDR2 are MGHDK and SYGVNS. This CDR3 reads CASSDPTRGTDTQYF. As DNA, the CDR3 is TGTGCCAGCAGTGACCCGACTAGAGGTACAGATACGCAGTATTTT.

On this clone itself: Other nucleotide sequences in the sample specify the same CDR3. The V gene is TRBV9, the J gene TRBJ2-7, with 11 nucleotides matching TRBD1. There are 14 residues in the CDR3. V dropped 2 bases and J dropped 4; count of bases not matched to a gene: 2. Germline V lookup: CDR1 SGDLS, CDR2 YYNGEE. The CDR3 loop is CASSVGQGAYEQYF. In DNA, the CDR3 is TGTGCCAGCAGCGTCGGACAGGGGGCTTACGAGCAGTACTTC.

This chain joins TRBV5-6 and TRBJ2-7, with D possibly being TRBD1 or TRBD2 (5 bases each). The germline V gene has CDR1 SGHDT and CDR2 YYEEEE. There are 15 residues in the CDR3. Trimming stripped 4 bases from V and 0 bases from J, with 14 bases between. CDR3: CASSPGTGISYEQYF. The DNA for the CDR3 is TGTGCCAGCAGCCCGGGGACGGGAATCTCCTACGAGCAGTACTTC.

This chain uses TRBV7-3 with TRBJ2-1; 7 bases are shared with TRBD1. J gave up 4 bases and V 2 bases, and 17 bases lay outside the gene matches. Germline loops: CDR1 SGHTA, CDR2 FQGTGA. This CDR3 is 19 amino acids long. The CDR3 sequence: CASSLSEGSRDRDYNEQFF. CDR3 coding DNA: TGTGCCAGCAGCTTATCCGAGGGCAGCCGAGACAGGGATTACAATGAGCAGTTCTTC.

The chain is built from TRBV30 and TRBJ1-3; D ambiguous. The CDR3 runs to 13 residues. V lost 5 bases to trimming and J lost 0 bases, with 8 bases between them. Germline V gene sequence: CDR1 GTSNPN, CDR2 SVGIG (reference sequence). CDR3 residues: CAWALYSGNTIYF. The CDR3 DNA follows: TGTGCCTGGGCCCTTTACTCTGGAAACACCATATATTTT.

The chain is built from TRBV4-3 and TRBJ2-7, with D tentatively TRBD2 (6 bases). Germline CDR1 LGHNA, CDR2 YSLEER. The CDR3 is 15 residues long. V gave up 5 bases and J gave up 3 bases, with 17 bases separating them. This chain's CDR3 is CASSVSRDWSYEQYF. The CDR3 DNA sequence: TGCGCCAGCAGCGTTTCGCGGGATTGGAGCTACGAGCAGTACTTC.

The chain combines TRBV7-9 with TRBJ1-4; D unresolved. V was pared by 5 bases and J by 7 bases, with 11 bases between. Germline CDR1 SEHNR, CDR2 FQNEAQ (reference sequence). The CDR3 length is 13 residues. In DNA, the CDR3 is TGTGCCAGCAGCGGCGCGTGGGGTGAAAAACTGTTTTTT. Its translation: CASSGAWGEKLFF. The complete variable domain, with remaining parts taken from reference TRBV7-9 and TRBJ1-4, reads DTGVSQNPRHKITKRGQNVTFRCDPISEHNRLYWYRQTLGQGPEFLTYFQNEAQLEKSRLLSDRFSAERPKGSFSTLEIQRTEQGDSAMYLCASSGAWGEKLFFGSGTQLSVL.

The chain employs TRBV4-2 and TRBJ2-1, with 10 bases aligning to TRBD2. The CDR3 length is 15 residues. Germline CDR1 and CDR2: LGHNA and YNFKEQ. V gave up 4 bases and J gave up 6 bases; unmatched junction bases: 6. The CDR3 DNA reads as TGTGCCAGCAGCCGGCTAGCGGGGGTCCCCAATGAGCAGTTCTTC. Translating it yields CASSRLAGVPNEQFF.

In DNA form, the CDR3 reads TGTGCCAGCAGTTCCCCTCCCTCGGGCAACACTGAAGCTTTCTTT. Translated, it gives CASSSPPSGNTEAFF. The gene calls are TRBV27 and TRBJ1-1; D is undetermined. This CDR3 is built from 15 residues. Germline-derived CDR1 and CDR2 are MNHEY and SMNVEV (reference sequence). Deletions cut 4 bases from V and 2 bases from J, with 14 bases between.

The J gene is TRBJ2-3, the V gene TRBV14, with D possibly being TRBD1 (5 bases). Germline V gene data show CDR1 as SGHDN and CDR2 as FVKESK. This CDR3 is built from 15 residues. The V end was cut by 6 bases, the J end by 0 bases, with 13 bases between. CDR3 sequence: CASRAGFPSTDTQYF. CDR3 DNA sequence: TGTGCCAGCAGAGCAGGGTTCCCTAGCACAGATACGCAGTATTTT. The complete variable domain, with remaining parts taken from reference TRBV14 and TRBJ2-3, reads EAGVTQFPSHSVIEKGQTVTLRCDPISGHDNLYWYRRVMGKEIKFLLHFVKESKQDESGMPNNRFLAERTGGTYSTLKVQPAELEDSGVYFCASRAGFPSTDTQYFGPGTRLTVL.

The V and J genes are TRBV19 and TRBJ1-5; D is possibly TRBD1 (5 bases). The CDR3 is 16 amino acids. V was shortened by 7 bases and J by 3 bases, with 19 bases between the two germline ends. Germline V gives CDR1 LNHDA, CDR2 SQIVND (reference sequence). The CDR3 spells CASTPATGRDNQPQHF. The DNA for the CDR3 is TGTGCCAGTACTCCTGCAACCGGCAGGGACAATCAGCCCCAGCATTTT.

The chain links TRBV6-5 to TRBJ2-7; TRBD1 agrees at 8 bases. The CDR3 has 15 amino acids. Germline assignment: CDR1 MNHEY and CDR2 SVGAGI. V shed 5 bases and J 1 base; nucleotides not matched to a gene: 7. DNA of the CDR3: TGTGCCAGCAGTCCCCTCGGGACAGGATCCTACGAGCAGTACTTC. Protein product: CASSPLGTGSYEQYF.

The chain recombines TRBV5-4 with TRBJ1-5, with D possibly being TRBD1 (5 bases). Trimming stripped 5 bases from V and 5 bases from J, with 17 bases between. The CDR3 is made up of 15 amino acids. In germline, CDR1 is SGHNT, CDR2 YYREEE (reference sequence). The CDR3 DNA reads TGTGCCAGCAGAACCTGGGGGACCATGGATCAGCCCCAGCATTTT. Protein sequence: CASRTWGTMDQPQHF.

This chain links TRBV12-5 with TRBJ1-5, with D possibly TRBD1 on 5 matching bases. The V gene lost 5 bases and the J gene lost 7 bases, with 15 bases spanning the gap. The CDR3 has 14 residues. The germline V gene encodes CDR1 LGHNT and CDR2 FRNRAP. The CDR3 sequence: CASGTGESGQPQHF. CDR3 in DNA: TGTGCTAGTGGTACAGGTGAGTCTGGCCAGCCCCAGCATTTT.

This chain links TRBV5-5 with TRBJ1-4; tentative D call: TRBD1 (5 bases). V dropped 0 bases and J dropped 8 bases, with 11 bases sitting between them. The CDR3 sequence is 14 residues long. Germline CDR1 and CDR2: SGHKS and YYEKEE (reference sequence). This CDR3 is CASSLGGDREKLFF. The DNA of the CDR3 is TGTGCCAGCAGCTTGGGAGGGGATAGGGAAAAACTGTTTTTT.

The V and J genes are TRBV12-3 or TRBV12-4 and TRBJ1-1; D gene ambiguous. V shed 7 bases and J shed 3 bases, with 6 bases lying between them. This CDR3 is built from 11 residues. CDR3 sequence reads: CASKEDTEAFF. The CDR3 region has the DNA TGTGCCAGCAAGGAGGACACTGAAGCTTTCTTT.

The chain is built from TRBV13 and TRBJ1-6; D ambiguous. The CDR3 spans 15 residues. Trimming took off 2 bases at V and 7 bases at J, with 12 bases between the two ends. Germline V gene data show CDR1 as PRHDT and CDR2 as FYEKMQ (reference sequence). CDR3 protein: CASSLLGNGNSPLHF. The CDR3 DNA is TGTGCCAGCAGCTTACTAGGAAATGGGAATTCACCCCTCCACTTT. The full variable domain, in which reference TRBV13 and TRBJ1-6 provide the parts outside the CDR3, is AAGVIQSPRHLIKEKRETATLKCYPIPRHDTVYWYQQGPGQDPQFLISFYEKMQSDKGSIPDRFSAQQFSDYHSELNMSSLELGDSALYFCASSLLGNGNSPLHFGNGTRLTVT.

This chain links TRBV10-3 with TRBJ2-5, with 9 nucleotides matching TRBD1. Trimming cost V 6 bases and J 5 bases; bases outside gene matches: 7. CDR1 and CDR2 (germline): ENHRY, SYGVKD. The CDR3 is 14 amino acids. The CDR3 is CAIRPGTGLETQYF. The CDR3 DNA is TGTGCCATCAGACCCGGGACAGGGTTGGAGACCCAGTACTTC.

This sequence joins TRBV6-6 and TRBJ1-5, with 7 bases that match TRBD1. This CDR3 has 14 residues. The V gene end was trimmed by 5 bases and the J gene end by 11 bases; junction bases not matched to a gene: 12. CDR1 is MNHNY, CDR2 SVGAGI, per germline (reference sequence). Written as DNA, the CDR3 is TGTGCCAGCAGTCACACAGGGGCCCCAATAGCCCAGCATTTT. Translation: CASSHTGAPIAQHF.

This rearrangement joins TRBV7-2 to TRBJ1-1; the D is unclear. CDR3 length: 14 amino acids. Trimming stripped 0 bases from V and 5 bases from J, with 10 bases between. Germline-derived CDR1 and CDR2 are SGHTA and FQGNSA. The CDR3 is CASSLALAQTEAFF. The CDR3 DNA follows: TGTGCCAGCAGCTTAGCGTTGGCCCAGACTGAAGCTTTCTTT.

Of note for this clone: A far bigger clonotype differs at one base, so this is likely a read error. CDR3 loop: CASSLADTQYF. CDR3 coding DNA: TGTGCCAGCAGCCTCGCAGATACGCAGTATTTT. The rearrangement links TRBV6-5 to TRBJ2-3; the D is unclear. The germline V gene has CDR1 MNHEY and CDR2 SVGAGI. V lost 6 bases and J lost 4, with 5 bases in between. This CDR3 has 11 residues.

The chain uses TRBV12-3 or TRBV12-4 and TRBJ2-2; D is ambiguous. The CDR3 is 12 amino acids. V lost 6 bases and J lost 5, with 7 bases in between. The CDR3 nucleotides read TGTGCCAGCAGCCCCTTAACCGGGGAGCTGTTTTTT. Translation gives CASSPLTGELFF.

The CDR3 protein is CASSIADIPNYGYTF. CDR3 in DNA: TGTGCCAGTAGTATAGCGGACATTCCTAACTATGGCTACACCTTC. V gene TRBV19 combines with J gene TRBJ1-2; D may be TRBD1 (5 bases). The CDR3 is 15 residues long. Germline-derived CDR1 and CDR2 are LNHDA and SQIVND (reference sequence). Trimming left V 1 base short and J 0 bases short, with 9 bases between.

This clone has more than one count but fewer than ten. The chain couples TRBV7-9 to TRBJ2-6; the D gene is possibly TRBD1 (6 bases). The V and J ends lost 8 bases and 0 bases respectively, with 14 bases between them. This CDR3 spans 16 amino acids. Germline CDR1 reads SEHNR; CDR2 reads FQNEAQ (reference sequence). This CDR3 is CASLRAGVSGANVLTF. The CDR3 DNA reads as TGTGCCAGCCTTAGGGCAGGGGTCTCTGGGGCCAACGTCCTGACTTTC.